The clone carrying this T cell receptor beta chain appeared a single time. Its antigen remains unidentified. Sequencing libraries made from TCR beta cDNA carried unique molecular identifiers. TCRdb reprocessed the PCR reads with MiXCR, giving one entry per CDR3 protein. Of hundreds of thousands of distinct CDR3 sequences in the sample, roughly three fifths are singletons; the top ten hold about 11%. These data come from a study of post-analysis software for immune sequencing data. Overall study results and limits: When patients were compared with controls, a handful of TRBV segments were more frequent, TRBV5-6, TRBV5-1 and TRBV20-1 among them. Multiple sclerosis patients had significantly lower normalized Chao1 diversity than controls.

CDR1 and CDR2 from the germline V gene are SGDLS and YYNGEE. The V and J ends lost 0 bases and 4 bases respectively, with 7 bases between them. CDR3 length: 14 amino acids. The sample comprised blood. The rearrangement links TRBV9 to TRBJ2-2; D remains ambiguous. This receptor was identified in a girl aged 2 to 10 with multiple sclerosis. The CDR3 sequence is CASSVVAVTGELFF. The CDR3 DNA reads TGTGCCAGCAGCGTAGTGGCGGTCACCGGGGAGCTGTTTTTT.